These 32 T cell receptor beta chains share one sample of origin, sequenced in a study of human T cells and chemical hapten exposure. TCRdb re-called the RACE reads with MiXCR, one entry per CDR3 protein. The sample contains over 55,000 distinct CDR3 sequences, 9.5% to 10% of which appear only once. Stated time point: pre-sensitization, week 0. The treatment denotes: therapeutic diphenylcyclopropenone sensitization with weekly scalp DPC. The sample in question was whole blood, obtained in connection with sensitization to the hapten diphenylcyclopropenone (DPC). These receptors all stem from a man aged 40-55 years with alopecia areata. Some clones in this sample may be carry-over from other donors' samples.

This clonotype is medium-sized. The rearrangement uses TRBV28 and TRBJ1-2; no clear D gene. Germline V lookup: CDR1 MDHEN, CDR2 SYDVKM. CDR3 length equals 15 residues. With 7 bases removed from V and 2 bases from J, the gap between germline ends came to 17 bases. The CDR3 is CASTSTPAGNYGYTF. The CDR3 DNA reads TGTGCCAGCACCAGTACACCGGCGGGGAACTATGGCTACACCTTC.

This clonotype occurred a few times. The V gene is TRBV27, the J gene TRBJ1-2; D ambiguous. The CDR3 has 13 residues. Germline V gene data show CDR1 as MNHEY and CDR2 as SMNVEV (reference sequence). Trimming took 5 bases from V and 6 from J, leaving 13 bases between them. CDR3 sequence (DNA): TGTGCCAGCAGTCCTCGGACCGGAAATGGCTACACCTTC. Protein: CASSPRTGNGYTF.

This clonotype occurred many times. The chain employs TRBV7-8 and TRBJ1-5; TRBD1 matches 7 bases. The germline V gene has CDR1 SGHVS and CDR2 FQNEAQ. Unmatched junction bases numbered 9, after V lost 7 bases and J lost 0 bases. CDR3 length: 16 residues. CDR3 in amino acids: CASTRGGQYSNQPQHF. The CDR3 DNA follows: TGTGCCAGCACCCGTGGGGGACAGTATAGCAATCAGCCCCAGCATTTT.

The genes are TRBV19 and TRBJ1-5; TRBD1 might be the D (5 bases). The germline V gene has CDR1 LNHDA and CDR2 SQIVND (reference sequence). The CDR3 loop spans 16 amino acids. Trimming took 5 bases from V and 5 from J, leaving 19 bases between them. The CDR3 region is CASSPRDPMDYQPQHF. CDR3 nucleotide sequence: TGTGCCAGTAGTCCGAGGGACCCCATGGATTATCAGCCCCAGCATTTT.

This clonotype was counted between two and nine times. The DNA of the CDR3 is TGTGCCAGCAGCTTATTGCACTTGACCACAGATACGCAGTATTTT. The encoded protein is CASSLLHLTTDTQYF. The chain uses TRBV7-2 and TRBJ2-3; D is unresolved. Trimming cost V 2 bases and J 2 bases, with 11 bases left between them. Per the germline V gene, CDR1 is SGHTA and CDR2 is FQGNSA. This CDR3 comprises 15 residues.

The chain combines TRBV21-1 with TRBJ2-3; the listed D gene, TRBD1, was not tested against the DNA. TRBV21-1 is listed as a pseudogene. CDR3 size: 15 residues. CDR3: CASSVRQGLTDTQYF. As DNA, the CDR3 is TGTGCCAGCAGCGTCCGACAGGGGCTCACAGATACGCAGTATTTT.

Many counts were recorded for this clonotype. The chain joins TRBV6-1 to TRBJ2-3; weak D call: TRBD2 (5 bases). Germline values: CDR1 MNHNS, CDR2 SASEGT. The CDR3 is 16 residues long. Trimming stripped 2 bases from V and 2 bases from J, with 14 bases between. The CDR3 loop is CASSEYRGSLTDTQYF. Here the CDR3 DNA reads TGTGCCAGCAGTGAATATCGGGGATCCCTCACAGATACGCAGTATTTT.

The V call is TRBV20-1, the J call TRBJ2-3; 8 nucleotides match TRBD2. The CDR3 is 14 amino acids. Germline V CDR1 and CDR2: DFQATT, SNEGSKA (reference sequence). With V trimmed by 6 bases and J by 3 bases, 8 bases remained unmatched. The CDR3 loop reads CSAPPSGSTDTQYF. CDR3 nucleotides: TGCAGTGCCCCCCCCAGCGGGAGTACAGATACGCAGTATTTT.

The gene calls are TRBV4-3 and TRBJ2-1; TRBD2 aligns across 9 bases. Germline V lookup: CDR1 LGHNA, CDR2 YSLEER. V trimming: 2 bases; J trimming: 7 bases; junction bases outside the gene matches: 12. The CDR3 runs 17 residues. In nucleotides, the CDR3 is TGCGCCAGCAGCCAATCCTTGGCGGGAGGGAATATAAATGAGCAGTTCTTC. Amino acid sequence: CASSQSLAGGNINEQFF.

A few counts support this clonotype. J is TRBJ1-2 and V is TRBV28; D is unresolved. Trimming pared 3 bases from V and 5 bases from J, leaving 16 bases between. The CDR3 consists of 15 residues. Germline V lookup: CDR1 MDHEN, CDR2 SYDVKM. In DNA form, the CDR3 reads TGTGCCAGCAGTTTCCGGAGAGCGGAGGTATATGGCTACACCTTC. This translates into CASSFRRAEVYGYTF.

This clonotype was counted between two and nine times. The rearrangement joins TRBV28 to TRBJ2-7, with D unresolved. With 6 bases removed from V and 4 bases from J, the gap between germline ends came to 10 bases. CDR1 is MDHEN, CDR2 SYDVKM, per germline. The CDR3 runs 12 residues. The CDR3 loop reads CASSLLLYEQYF. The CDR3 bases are TGTGCCAGCAGCTTACTATTATACGAGCAGTACTTC.

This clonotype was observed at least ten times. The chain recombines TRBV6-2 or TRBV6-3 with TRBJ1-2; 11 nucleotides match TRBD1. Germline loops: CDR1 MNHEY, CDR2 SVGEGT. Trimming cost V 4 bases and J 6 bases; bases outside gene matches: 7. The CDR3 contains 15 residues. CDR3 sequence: CASSSWTGGAHGYTF. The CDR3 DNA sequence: TGTGCCAGCAGTTCCTGGACAGGGGGCGCACATGGCTACACCTTC.

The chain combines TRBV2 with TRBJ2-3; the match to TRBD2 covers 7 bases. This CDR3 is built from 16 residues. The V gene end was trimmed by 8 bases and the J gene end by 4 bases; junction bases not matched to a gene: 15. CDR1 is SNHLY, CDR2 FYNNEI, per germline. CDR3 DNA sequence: TGTGCCAGCCCCCTAGCGGAGGAATTTTCCCCAGATACGCAGTATTTT. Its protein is CASPLAEEFSPDTQYF.

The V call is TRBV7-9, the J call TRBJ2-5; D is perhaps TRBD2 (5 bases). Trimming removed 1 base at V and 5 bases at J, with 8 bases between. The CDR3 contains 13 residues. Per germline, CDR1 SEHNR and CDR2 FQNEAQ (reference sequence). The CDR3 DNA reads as TGTGCCAGCAGCTTAGACGGGGAGGAGACCCAGTACTTC. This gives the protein CASSLDGEETQYF.

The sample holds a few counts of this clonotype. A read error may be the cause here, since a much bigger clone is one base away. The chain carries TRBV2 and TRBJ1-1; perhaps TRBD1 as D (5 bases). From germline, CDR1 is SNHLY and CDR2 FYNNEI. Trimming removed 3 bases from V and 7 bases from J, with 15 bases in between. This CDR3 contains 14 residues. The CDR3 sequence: CASSEWGPGIEAFF. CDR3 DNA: TGTGCCAGCAGTGAGTGGGGACCTGGCATTGAAGCTTTCTTT.

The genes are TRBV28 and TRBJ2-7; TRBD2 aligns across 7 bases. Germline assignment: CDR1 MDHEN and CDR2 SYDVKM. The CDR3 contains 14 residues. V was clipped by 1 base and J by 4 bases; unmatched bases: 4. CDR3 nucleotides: TGTGCCAGCAGTTTATCCAGGGAGGGGTACGAGCAGTACTTC. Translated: CASSLSREGYEQYF. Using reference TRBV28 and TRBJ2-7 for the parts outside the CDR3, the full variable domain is DVKVTQSSRYLVKRTGEKVFLECVQDMDHENMFWYRQDPGLGLRLIYFSYDVKMKEKGDIPEGYSVSREKKERFSLILESASTNQTSMYLCASSLSREGYEQYFGPGTRLTVT.

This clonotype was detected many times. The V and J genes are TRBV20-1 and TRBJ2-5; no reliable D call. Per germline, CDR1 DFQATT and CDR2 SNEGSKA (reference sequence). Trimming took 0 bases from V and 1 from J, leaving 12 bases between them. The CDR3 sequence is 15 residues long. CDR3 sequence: CSARDFVLGQETQYF. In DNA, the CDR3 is TGCAGTGCTAGAGATTTCGTGCTAGGCCAAGAGACCCAGTACTTC.

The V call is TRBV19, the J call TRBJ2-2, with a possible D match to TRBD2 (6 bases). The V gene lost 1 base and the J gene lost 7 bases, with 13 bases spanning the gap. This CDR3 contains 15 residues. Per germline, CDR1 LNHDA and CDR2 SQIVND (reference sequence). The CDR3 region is CASSIGQGGIGELFF. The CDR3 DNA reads TGTGCCAGTAGTATAGGGCAGGGAGGAATCGGGGAGCTGTTTTTT.

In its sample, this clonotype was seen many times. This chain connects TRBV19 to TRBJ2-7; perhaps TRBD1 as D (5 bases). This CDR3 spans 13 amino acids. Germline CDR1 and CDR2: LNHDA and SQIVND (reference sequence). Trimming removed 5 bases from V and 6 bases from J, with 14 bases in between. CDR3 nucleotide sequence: TGTGCCAGTAGTCACACAGGCGGAGCCGAGCAGTACTTC. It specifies CASSHTGGAEQYF.

The CDR3 here is CASSSVDEQYF. Here the CDR3 DNA reads TGTGCCAGCAGTTCGGTAGACGAGCAGTACTTC. This sequence joins TRBV6-5 and TRBJ2-7; no clear D. The CDR3 spans 11 residues. Trimming removed 4 bases at V and 5 bases at J, with 6 bases between. Looked up from germline, CDR1 is MNHEY and CDR2 is SVGAGI.

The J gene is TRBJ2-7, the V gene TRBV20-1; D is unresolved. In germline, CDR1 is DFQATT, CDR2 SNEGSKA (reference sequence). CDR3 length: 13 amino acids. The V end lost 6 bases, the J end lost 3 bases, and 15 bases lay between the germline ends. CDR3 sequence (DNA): TGCAGTGCGTTACCGGGCCTAGACTACGAGCAGTACTTC. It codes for CSALPGLDYEQYF.

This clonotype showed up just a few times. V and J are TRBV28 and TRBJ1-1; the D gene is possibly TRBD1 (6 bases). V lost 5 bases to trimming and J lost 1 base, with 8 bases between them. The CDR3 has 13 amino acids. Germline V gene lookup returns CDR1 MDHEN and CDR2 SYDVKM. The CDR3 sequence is CASSIQGNTEAFF. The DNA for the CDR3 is TGTGCCAGCAGTATACAGGGGAACACTGAAGCTTTCTTT.

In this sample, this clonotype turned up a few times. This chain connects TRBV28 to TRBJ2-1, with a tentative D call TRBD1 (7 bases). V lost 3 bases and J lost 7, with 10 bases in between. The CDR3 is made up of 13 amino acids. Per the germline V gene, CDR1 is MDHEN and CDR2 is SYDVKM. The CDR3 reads CASSFRGANEQFF. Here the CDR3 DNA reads TGTGCCAGCAGTTTCAGGGGGGCGAATGAGCAGTTCTTC.

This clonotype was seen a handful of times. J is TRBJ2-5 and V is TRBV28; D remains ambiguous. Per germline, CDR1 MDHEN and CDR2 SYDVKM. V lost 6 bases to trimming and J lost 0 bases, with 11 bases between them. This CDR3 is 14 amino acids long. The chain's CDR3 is CASRETGNQETQYF. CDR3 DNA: TGTGCCAGCAGGGAGACTGGGAACCAAGAGACCCAGTACTTC.

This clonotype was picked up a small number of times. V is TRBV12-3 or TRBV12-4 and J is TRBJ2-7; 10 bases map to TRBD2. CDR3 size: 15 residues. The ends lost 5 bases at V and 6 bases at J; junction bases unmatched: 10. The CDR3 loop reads CASSNSGRNSGEQYF. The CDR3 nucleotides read TGTGCCAGCAGTAATAGCGGGAGGAATTCGGGCGAGCAGTACTTC.

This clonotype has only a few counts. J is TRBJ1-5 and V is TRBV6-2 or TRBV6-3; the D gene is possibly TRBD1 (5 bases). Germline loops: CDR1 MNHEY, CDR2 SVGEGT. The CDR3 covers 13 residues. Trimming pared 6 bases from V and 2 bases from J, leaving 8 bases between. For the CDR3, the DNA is TGTGCCAGCAGGATACAGGGCAATCAGCCCCAGCATTTT. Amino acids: CASRIQGNQPQHF.

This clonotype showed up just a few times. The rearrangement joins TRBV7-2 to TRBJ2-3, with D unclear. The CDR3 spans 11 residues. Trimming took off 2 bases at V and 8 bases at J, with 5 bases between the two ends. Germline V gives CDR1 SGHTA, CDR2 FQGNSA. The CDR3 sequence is CASSLKTTQYF. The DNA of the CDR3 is TGTGCCAGCAGCTTAAAGACTACGCAGTATTTT.

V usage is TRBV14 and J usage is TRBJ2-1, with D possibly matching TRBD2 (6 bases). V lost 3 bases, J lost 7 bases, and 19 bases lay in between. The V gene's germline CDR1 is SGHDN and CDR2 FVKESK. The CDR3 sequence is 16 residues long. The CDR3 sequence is CASSQTLAQPRNEQFF. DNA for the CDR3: TGTGCCAGCAGCCAGACCCTAGCGCAACCACGGAATGAGCAGTTCTTC.

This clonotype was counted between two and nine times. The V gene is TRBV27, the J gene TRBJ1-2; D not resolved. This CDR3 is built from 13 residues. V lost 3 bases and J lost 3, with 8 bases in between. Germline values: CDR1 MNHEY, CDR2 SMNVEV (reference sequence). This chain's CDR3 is CASSFNGYYGYTF. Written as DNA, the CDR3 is TGTGCCAGCAGTTTTAACGGATACTATGGCTACACCTTC.

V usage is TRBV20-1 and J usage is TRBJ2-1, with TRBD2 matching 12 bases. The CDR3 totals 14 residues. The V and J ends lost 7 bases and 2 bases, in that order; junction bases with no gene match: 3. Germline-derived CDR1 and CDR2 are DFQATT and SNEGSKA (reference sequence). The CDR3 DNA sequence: TGCAGTGGAAGGACTAGCGGGACCTACAATGAGCAGTTCTTC. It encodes CSGRTSGTYNEQFF.

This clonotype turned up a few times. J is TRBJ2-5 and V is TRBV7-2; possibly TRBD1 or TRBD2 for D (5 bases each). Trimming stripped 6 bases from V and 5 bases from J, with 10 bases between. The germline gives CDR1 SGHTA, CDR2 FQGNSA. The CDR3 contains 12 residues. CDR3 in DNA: TGTGCCAGCAGTTTGTGGGGGGAGACCCAGTACTTC. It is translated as CASSLWGETQYF.

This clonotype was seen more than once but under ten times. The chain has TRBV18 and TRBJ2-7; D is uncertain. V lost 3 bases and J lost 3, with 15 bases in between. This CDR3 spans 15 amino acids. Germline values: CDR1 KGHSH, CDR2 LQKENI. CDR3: CASSPASASNYEQYF. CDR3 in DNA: TGTGCCAGCTCACCCGCGAGCGCCAGTAACTACGAGCAGTACTTC. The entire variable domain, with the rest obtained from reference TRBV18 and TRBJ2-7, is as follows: NAGVMQNPRHLVRRRGQEARLRCSPMKGHSHVYWYRQLPEEGLKFMVYLQKENIIDESGMPKERFSAEFPKEGPSILRIQQVVRGDSAAYFCASSPASASNYEQYFGPGTRLTVT.